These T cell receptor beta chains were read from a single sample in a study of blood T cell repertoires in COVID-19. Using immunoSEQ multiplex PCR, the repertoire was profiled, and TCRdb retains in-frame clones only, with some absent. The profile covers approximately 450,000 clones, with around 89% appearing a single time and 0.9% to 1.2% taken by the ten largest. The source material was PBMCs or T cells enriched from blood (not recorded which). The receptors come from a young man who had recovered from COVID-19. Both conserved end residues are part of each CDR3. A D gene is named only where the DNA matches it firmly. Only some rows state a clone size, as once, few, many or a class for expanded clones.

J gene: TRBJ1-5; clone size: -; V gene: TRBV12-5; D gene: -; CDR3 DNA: TGTGCTAGTGGTTTGAGACCGGGACACTCCAGCAATCAGCCCCAGCATTTT; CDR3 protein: CASGLRPGHSSNQPQHF
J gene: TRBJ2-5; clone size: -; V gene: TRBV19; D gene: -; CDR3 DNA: TGTGCCAGTAGTCCCTCTTTCGCGGGGCTTCAAGAGACCCAGTACTTC; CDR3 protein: CASSPSFAGLQETQYF
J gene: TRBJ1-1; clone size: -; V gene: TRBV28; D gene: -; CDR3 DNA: TGTGCCAGCAAAATTTACGGGGGCACTGAAGCTTTCTTT; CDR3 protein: CASKIYGGTEAFF
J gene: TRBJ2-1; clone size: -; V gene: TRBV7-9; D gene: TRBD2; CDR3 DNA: TGTGCCAGCAGCCGGACTAGCGGGAGAAATGAGCAGTTCTTC; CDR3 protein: CASSRTSGRNEQFF
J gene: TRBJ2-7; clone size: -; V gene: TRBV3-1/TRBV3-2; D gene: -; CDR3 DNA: TGTGCCAGCAGCCAACTACAGGGAGGGAACGAGCAGTACTTC; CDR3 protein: CASSQLQGGNEQYF
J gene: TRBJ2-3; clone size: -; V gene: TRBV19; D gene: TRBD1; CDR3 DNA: TGTGCCAGTAGTACGACAGGGGGCTGGGATACGCAGTATTTT; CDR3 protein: CASSTTGGWDTQYF
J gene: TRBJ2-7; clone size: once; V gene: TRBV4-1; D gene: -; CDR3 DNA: TGCGCCAGCAGCCAAGCAGAAGTCTCCTACGAGCAGTACTTC; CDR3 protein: CASSQAEVSYEQYF
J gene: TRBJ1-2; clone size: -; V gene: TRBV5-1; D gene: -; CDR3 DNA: TGCGCCAGCAGCTTGGAACGGGGGATGAGTGGCTACACCTTC; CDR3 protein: CASSLERGMSGYTF
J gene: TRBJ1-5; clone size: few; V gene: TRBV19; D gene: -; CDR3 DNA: TGTGCCAGTAGTATAAAGCAGGGTCATCAGCCCCAGCATTTT; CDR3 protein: CASSIKQGHQPQHF
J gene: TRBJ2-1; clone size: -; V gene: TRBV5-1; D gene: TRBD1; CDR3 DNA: TGCGCCAGCAGCTTGGGCAGGGGGCACTACAATGAGCAGTTCTTC; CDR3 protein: CASSLGRGHYNEQFF
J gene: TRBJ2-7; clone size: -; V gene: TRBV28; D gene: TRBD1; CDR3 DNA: TGTGCCAGCAGTTCCGACAGGGGGCAGTACTTC; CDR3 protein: CASSSDRGQYF
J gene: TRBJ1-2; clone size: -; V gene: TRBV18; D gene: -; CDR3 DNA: TGTGCCAGCTCAGGCTCACAAGATAACTATGGCTACACCTTC; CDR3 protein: CASSGSQDNYGYTF
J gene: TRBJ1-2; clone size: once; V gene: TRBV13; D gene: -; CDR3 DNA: TGTGCCAGCAGCTCAAAGGGGTTCTATGGCTACACCTTC; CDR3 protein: CASSSKGFYGYTF
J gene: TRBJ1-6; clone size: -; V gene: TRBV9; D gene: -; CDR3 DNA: TGTGCCAGCAGCCCTTCTAGTAGTTCACCCCTCCACTTT; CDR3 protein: CASSPSSSSPLHF
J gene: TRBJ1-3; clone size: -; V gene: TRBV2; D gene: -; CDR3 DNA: TGTGCCAGCATGGGGGGGAGTGGAAACACCATATATTTT; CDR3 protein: CASMGGSGNTIYF
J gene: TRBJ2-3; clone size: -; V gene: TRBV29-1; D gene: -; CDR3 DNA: TGCAGCGTAGGGGGGGGAGGCCCAGATACGCAGTATTTT; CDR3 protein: CSVGGGGPDTQYF
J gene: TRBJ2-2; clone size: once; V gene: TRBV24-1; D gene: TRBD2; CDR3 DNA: TGTGCCACCAGGGATACCGGGACTAGTCCCGGGGAGCTGTTTTTT; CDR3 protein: CATRDTGTSPGELFF
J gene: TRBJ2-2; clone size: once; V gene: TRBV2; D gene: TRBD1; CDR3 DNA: TGTGCCATTGGACAGGGGGCCAGCACCGGGGAGCTGTTTTTT; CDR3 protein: CAIGQGASTGELFF
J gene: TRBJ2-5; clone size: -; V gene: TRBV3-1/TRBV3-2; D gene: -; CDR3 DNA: TGTGCCAGCAGCCTCCGGCAAGAGACCCAGTACTTC; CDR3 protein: CASSLRQETQYF
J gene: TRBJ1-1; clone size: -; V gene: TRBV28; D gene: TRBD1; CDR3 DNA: TGTGCCAGCAGGTCGGGACAGGGGTATACTGAAGCTTTCTTT; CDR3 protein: CASRSGQGYTEAFF
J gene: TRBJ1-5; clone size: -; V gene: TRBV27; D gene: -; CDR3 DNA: TGTGCCAGCAGTTTACTGGGGGCCCGGCCCCAGCATTTT; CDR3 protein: CASSLLGARPQHF
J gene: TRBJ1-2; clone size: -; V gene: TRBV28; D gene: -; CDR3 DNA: TGTGCCAGCAGTTTCGGCGGTGGCTACACCTTC; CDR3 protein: CASSFGGGYTF
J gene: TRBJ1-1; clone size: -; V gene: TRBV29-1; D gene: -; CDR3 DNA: TGCAGCGTTAGGAGAGGCGACACTGAAGCTTTCTTT; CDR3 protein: CSVRRGDTEAFF
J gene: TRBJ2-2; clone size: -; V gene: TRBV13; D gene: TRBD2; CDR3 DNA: TGTGCCAGCAGCTCGAATCCGGGACTAGATAACACCGGGGAGCTGTTTTTT; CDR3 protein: CASSSNPGLDNTGELFF
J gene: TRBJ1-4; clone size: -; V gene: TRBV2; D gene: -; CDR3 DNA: TGTGCCAGCAGCAGCAACGGGATTTCGGAAAAACTGTTTTTT; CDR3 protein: CASSSNGISEKLFF
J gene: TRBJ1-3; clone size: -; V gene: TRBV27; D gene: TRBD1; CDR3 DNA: TGTGCCAGCAGGAAGACAGGGGGCGTTGCTGGAAACACCATATATTTT; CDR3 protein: CASRKTGGVAGNTIYF
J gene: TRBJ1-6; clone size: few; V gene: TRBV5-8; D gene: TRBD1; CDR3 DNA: TGTGCCAGCAGCTTAAAGGGACAGGATTCACCCCTCCACTTT; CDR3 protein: CASSLKGQDSPLHF
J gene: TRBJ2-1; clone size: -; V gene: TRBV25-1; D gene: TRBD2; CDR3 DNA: TGTGCCAGCAAACAAGCGGGAGGACGTAATGAGCAGTTCTTC; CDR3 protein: CASKQAGGRNEQFF
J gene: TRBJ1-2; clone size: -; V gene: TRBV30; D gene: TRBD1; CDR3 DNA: TGTGCCCGGGGACAGGCAGCTAACTATGGCTACACCTTC; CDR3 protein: CARGQAANYGYTF
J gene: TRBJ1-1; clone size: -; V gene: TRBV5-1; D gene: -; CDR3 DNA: TGCGCCAGCAGCTTGTTTGACAGTTACAACACTGAAGCTTTCTTT; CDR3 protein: CASSLFDSYNTEAFF
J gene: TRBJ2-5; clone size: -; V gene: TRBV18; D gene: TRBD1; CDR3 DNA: TGTGCCAGCTCACGCCGGGGGACAGGGACCCTCCAAGAGACCCAGTACTTC; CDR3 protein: CASSRRGTGTLQETQYF
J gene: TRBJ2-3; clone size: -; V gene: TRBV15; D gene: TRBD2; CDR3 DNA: TGTGCCACCAGCACCCGACTAGCGGGCGCAGATACGCAGTATTTT; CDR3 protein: CATSTRLAGADTQYF
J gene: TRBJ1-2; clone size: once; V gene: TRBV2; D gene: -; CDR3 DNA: TGTGCCAGCAGTGAAGTCCCATATGGCTACACCTTC; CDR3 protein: CASSEVPYGYTF
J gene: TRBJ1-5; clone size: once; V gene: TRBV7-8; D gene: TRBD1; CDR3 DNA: TGTGCCAGCAGCTTGGGACAGGGAATCAATCAGCCCCAGCATTTT; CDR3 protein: CASSLGQGINQPQHF
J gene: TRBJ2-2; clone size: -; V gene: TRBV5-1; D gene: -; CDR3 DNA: TGCGCCAGCAGCCCAGGGAACACCGGGGAGCTGTTTTTT; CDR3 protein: CASSPGNTGELFF
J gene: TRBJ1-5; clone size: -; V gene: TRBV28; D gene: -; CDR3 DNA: TGTGCCAGCAGGGGGTTGGGAGGCAATCAGCCCCAGCATTTT; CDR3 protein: CASRGLGGNQPQHF
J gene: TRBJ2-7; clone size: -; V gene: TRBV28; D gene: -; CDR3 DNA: TGTGCCAGCAGTCCCTACTCGACTAGTTACGAGCAGTACTTC; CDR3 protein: CASSPYSTSYEQYF
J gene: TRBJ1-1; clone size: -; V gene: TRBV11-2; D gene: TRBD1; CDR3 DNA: TGTGCCAGCAGCTTCGGACAGGGGAGAACTGAAGCTTTCTTT; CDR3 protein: CASSFGQGRTEAFF
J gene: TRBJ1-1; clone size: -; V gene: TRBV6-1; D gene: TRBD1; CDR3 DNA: TGTGCCAGCAGTGAGACAGGGGGCTGGGAGACTGAAGCTTTCTTT; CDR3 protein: CASSETGGWETEAFF
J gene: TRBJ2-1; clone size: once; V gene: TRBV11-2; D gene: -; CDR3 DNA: TGTGCCAGCAGTCAGCAGGGGCCCTCCTACAATGAGCAGTTCTTC; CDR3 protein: CASSQQGPSYNEQFF
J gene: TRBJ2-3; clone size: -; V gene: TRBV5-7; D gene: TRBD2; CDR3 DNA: TGTGCCAGCAGCTTTCCGACTAGCGGGGGCACAGATACGCAGTATTTT; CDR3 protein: CASSFPTSGGTDTQYF
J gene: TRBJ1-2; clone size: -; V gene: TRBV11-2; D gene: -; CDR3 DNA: TGTGCCACCCCCCTAGACAGCTACCCTAACTATGGCTACACCTTC; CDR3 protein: CATPLDSYPNYGYTF
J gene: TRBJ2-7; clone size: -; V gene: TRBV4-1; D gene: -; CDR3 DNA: TGCGCCAGCAGCCCCACGGGTCAAAGCTCCTACGAGCAGTACTTC; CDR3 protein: CASSPTGQSSYEQYF
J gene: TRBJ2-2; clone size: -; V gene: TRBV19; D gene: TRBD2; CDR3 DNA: TGTGCCAGTAGTAGGGGGGGCATAGCGGGAGTCAGGACCGGGGAGCTGTTTTTT; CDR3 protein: CASSRGGIAGVRTGELFF
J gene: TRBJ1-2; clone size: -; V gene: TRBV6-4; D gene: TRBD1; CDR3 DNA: TGTGCCAGCCGGCCCGGGACAGGGTTTCGGGGCTACACCTTC; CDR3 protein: CASRPGTGFRGYTF
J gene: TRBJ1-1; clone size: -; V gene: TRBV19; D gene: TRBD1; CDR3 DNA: TGTGCCAGTAGTATCATCGGCAGGGGGCTCCCGACTGAAGCTTTCTTT; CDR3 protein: CASSIIGRGLPTEAFF
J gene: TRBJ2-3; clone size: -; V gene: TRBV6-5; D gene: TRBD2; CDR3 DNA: TGTGCCAGCAGTTACGCGGGCAACGGGGGGGATACGCAGTATTTT; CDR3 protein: CASSYAGNGGDTQYF